A single T cell receptor beta chain is shown here with its context. The target antigen is unknown. The data derive from a study of shared clonotypes between healthy human individuals. Study-level points and caveats: Non-shared clonotypes had lower generation probabilities than those shared by all four donors. Rarefaction gave evidence that sorted-subset sequencing remained incomplete despite large depth.

Here immunoSEQ multiplex PCR was the method, and the copy in TCRdb shows in-frame clones only, minus some. The sample records about 2.4 million clones, over 85% being singletons. This CDR3 comprises 16 residues. Germline-derived CDR1 and CDR2 are LGHNT and FRNRAP. The trim removed 0 bases at V and 4 bases at J, leaving 7 bases unmatched. This chain uses TRBV12-5 with TRBJ2-5; TRBD2 matches 8 bases. Input material: naive CD4+ T cells from PBMCs. The subset was: CD45RA+ positively selected. The sequence was collected from a man aged 18 to 30 in good health. Some clones in this sample may be carry-over from other donors' samples. CDR3 residues: CASGLVEPGGTETQYF. The CDR3 coding sequence is TGTGCTAGTGGTTTGGTAGAGCCGGGGGGGACAGAGACCCAGTACTTC.